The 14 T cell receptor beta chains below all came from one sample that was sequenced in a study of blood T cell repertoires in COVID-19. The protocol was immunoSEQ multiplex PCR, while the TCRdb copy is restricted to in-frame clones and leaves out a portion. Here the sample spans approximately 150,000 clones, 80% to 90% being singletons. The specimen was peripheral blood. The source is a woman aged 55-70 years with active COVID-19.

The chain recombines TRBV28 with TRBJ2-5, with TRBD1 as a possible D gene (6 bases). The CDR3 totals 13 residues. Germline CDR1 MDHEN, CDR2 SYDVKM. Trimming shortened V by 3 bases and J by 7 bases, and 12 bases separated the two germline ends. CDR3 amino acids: CASSFMGAVTQYF. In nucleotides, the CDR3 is TGTGCCAGCAGTTTTATGGGGGCTGTGACCCAGTACTTC.

CDR3 sequence (DNA): TGCGCCAGCAGTGAGAAGTGGACAGGCAATCAGCCCCAGCATTTT. Translated: CASSEKWTGNQPQHF. The rearrangement links TRBV10-1 to TRBJ1-5, with D tentatively TRBD1 (6 bases). The V end lost 2 bases, the J end lost 2 bases, and 10 bases lay between the germline ends. CDR3 length: 15 amino acids. Germline values: CDR1 WNHNN, CDR2 SYGVQD (reference sequence).

CDR3 loop: CASSLTGQEQFF. In DNA, the CDR3 is TGTGCCAGCAGCTTAACGGGACAAGAGCAGTTCTTC. The chain joins TRBV7-3 to TRBJ2-1; perhaps TRBD1 as D (6 bases). CDR3 length equals 12 residues. CDR1 and CDR2 from the germline V gene are SGHTA and FQGTGA. Trimming cost V 0 bases and J 10 bases, with 7 bases left between them.

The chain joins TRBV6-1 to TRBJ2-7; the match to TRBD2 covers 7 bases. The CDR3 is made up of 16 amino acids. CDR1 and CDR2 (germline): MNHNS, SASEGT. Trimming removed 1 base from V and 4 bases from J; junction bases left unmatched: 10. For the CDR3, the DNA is TGTGCCAGCAGTGAAGTGCAGACCCCTAGCGGATACGAGCAGTACTTC. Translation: CASSEVQTPSGYEQYF.

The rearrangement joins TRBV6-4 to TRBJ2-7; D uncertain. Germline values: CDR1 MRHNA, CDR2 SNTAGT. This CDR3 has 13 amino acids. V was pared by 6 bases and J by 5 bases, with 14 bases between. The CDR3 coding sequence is TGTGCCAGCAGCGCTACTGGCCGGGACGAGCAGTACTTC. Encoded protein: CASSATGRDEQYF.

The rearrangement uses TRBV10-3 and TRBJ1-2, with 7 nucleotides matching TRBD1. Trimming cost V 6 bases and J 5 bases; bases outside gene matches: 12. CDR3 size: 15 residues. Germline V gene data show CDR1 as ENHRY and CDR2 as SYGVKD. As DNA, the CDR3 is TGTGCCATCAGACCTGCTCAGGACAGGATATATGGCTACACCTTC. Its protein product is CAIRPAQDRIYGYTF.

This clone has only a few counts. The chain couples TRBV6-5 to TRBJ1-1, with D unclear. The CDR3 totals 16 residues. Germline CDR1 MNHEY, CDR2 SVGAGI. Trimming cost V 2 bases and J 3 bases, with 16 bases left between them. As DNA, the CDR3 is TGTGCCAGCAGTTACACCTACCGGGATTGGGACACTGAAGCTTTCTTT. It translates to CASSYTYRDWDTEAFF.

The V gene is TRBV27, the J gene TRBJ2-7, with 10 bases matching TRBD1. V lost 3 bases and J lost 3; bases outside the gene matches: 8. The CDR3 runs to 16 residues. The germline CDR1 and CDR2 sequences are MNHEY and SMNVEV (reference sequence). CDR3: CASSLISRDRGYEQYF. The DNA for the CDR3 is TGTGCCAGCAGTTTGATTTCCCGGGACAGGGGCTACGAGCAGTACTTC.

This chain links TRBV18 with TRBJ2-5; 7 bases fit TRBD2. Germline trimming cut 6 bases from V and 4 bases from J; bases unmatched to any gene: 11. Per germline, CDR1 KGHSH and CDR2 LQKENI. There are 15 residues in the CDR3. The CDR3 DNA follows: TGTGCCAGCTCTAGTCAGCGGGGCTCAGGAGAGACCCAGTACTTC. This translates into CASSSQRGSGETQYF.

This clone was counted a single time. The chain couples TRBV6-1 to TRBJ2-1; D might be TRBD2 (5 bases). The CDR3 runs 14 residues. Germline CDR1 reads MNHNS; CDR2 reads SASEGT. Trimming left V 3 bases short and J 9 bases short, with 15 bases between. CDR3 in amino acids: CASSDQRARGEQFF. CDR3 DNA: TGTGCCAGCAGTGACCAAAGAGCCCGGGGTGAGCAGTTCTTC.

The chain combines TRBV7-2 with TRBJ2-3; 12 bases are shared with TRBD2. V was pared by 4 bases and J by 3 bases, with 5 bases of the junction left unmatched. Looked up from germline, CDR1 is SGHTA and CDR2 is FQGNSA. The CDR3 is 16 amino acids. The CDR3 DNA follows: TGTGCCAGCAGCTACCTAGCGGGAGGGAGAACAGATACGCAGTATTTT. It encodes CASSYLAGGRTDTQYF.

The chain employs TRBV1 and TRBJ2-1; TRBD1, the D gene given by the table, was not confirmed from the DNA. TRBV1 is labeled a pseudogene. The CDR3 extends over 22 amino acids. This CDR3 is CTSSQDLPSSTGGTESYNEQFF. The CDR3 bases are TGCACCAGCAGCCAAGATCTACCGTCCTCAACCGGTGGGACAGAATCCTACAATGAGCAGTTCTTC.

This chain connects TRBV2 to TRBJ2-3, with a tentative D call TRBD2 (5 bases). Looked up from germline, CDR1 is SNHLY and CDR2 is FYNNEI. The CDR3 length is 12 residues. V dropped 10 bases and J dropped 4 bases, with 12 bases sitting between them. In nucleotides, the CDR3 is TGTGCCACCGGGGTCGGGCCAGATACGCAGTATTTT. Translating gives CATGVGPDTQYF.

The DNA for the CDR3 is TGTGCCAGCAGCCGGGGAACAGATACGCAGTATTTT. It specifies CASSRGTDTQYF. The chain has TRBV12-3 or TRBV12-4 and TRBJ2-3, with D possibly TRBD2 on 5 matching bases. This CDR3 is 12 amino acids long. Trimming took off 6 bases at V and 3 bases at J, with 7 bases between the two ends.